The text below deals with one T cell receptor beta chain. This CDR3 has 16 residues. Germline loops: CDR1 SGHKS, CDR2 YYEKEE (reference sequence). Following a re-call of the 5' RACE reads, TCRdb has one entry per CDR3 protein and lacks DNA. Recorded for this sample: a few hundred thousand distinct CDR3 sequences. The sample comes from a study of monozygotic twins with inflammatory bowel disease. The sequenced sample was blood. The sequence came from a human donor with ulcerative colitis or Crohn's disease, or a healthy co-twin of an affected twin (not recorded which). The J gene is TRBJ2-3, the V gene TRBV5-5; without DNA, the TCRdb call of TRBD1 cannot be checked. CDR3 amino acids: CASSPGQGLAVDTQYF.